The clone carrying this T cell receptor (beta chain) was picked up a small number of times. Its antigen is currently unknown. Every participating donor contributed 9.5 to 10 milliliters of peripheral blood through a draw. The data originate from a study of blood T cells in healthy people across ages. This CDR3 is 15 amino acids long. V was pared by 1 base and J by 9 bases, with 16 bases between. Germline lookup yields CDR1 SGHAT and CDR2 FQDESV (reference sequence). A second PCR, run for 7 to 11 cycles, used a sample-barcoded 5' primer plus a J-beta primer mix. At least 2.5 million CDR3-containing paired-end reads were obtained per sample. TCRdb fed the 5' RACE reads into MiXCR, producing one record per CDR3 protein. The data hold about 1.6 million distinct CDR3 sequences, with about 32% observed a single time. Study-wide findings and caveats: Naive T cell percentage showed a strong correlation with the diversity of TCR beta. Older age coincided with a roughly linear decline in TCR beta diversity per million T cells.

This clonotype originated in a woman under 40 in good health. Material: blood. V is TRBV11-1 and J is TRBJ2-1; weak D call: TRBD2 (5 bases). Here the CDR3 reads CASSLGLPREVEQFF. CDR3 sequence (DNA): TGTGCCAGCAGCTTAGGATTACCTCGGGAAGTTGAGCAGTTCTTC.